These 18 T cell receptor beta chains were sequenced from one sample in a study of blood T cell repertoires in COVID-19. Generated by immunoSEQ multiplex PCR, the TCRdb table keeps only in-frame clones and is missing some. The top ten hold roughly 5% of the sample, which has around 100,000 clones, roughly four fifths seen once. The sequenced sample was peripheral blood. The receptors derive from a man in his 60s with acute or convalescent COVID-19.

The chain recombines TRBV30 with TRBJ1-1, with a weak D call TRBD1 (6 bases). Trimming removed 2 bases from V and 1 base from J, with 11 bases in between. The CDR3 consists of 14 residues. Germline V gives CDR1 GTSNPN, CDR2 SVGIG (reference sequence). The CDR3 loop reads CAWSPGVENTEAFF. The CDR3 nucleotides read TGTGCCTGGAGTCCAGGGGTGGAGAACACTGAAGCTTTCTTT.

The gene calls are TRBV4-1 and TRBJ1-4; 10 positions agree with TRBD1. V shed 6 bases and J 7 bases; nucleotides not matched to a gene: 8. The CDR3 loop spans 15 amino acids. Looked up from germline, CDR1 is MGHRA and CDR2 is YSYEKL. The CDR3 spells CASRTPGQGTEKLFF. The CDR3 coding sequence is TGCGCCAGCAGGACCCCGGGACAGGGGACTGAAAAACTGTTTTTT.

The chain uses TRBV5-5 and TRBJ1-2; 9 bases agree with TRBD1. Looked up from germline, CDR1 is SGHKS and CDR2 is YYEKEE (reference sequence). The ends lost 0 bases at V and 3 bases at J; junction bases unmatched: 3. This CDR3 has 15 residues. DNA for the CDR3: TGTGCCAGCAGCTTGGACAGGGGGCTTTACTATGGCTACACCTTC. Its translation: CASSLDRGLYYGYTF.

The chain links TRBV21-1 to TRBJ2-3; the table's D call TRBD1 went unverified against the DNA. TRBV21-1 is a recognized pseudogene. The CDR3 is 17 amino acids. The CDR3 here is CASSPWAPHNCTDTQYF. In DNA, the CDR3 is TGTGCCAGCAGCCCTTGGGCCCCCCACAATTGCACAGATACGCAGTATTTT.

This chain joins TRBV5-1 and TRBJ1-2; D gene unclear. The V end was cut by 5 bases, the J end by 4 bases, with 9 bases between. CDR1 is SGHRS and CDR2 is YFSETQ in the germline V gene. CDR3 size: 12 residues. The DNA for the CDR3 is TGCGCCAGCAGTACAGATAGCTATGGCTACACCTTC. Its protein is CASSTDSYGYTF.

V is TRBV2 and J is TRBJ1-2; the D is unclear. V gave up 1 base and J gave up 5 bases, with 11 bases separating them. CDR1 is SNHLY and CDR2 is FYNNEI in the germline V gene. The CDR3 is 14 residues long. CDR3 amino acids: CASSEGPRGYGYTF. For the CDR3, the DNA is TGTGCCAGCAGTGAAGGGCCTCGAGGGTATGGCTACACCTTC. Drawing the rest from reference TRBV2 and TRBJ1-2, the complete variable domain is EPEVTQTPSHQVTQMGQEVILRCVPISNHLYFYWYRQILGQKVEFLVSFYNNEISEKSEIFDDQFSVERPDGSNFTLKIRSTKLEDSAMYFCASSEGPRGYGYTFGSGTRLTVV.

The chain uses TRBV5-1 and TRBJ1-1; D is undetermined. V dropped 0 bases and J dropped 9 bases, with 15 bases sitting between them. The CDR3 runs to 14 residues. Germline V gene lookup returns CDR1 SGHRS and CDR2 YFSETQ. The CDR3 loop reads CASSLAEETPKAFF. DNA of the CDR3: TGCGCCAGCAGCTTGGCCGAGGAAACACCCAAAGCTTTCTTT. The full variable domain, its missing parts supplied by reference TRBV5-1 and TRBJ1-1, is KAGVTQTPRYLIKTRGQQVTLSCSPISGHRSVSWYQQTPGQGLQFLFEYFSETQRNKGNFPGRFSGRQFSNSRSEMNVSTLELGDSALYLCASSLAEETPKAFFGQGTRLTVV.

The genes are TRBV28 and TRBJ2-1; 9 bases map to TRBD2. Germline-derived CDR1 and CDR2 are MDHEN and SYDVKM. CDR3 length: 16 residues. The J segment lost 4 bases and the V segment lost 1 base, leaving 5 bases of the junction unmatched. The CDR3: CASSLLGTSLYNEQFF. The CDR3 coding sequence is TGTGCCAGCAGTTTATTAGGGACTAGCCTGTACAATGAGCAGTTCTTC.

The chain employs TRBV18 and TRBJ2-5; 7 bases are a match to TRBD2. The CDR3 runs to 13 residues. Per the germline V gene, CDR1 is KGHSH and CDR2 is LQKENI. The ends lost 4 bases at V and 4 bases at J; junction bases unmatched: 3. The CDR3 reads CASSLTSSETQYF. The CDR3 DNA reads TGTGCCAGCTCACTGACTAGCTCAGAGACCCAGTACTTC.

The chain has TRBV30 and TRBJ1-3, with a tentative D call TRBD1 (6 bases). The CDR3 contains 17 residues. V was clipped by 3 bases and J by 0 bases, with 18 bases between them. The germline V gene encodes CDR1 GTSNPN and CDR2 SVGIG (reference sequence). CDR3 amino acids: CAWSVNREMLSGNTIYF. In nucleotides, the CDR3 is TGTGCCTGGAGCGTGAACAGGGAAATGCTCTCTGGAAACACCATATATTTT.

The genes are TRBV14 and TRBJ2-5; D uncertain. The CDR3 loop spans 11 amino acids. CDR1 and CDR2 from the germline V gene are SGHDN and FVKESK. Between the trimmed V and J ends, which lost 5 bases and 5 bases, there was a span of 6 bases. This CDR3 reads CASSFAETQYF. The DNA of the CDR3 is TGTGCCAGCAGCTTTGCGGAGACCCAGTACTTC. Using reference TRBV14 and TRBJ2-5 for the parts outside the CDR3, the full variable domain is EAGVTQFPSHSVIEKGQTVTLRCDPISGHDNLYWYRRVMGKEIKFLLHFVKESKQDESGMPNNRFLAERTGGTYSTLKVQPAELEDSGVYFCASSFAETQYFGPGTRLLVL.

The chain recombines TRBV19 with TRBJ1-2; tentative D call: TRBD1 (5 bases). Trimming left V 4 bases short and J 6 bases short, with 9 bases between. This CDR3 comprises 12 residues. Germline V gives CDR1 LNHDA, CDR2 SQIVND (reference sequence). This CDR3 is CASSRTLNGYTF. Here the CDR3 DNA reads TGTGCCAGTAGTAGGACACTGAATGGCTACACCTTC. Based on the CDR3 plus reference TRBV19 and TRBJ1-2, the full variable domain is DGGITQSPKYLFRKEGQNVTLSCEQNLNHDAMYWYRQDPGQGLRLIYYSQIVNDFQKGDIAEGYSVSREKKESFPLTVTSAQKNPTAFYLCASSRTLNGYTFGSGTRLTVV.

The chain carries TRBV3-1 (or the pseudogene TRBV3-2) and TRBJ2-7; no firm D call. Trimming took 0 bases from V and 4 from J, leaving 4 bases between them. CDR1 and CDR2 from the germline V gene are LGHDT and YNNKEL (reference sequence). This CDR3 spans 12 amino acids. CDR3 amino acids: CASSQDRYEQYF. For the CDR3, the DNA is TGTGCCAGCAGCCAAGATAGATACGAGCAGTACTTC.

The CDR3 loop reads CASSPTRRETQYF. The CDR3 bases are TGTGCCAGCAGCCCGACTAGGCGGGAGACCCAGTACTTC. This sequence joins TRBV3-1 (or the pseudogene TRBV3-2) and TRBJ2-5; D is possibly TRBD2 (6 bases). Trimming pared 4 bases from V and 5 bases from J, leaving 11 bases between. The CDR3 is 13 amino acids. CDR1 and CDR2 (germline): LGHDT, YNNKEL (reference sequence).

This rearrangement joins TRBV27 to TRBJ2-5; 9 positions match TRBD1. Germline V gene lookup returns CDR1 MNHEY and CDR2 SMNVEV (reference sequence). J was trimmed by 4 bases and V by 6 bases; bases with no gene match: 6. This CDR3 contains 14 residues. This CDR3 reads CASRRDRDRETQYF. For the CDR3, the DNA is TGTGCCAGCAGAAGGGACAGGGATCGAGAGACCCAGTACTTC.

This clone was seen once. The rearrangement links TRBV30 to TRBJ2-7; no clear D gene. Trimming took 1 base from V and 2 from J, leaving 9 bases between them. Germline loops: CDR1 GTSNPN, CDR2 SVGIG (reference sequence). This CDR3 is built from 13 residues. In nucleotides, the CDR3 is TGTGCCTGGAGTGGGCAGGTGACCTACGAGCAGTACTTC. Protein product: CAWSGQVTYEQYF.

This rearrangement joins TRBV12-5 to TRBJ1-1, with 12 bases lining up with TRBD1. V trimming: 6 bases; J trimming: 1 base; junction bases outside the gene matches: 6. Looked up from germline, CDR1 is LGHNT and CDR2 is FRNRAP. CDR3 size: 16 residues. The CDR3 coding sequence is TGTGCTAGTGGATCCGGGACAGGGGGCGCGAACACTGAAGCTTTCTTT. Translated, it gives CASGSGTGGANTEAFF.

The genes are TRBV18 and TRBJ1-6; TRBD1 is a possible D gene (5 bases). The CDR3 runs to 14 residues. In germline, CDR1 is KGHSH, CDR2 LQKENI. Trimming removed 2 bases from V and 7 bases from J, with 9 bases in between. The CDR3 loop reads CASSPGGDNSPLHF. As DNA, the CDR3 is TGTGCCAGCTCACCAGGGGGGGACAATTCACCCCTCCACTTT.